The present T cell receptor beta chain was sequenced within a study of OX40 agonist ivuxolimab in advanced cancers. Study-level information: Melanoma, hepatocellular carcinoma, head and neck or renal cell cancer occurred in dose-escalation patients. Three patients showed partial responses: one hepatocellular carcinoma and two cutaneous melanoma cases. Study-wide results and limits: Doses of 0.1 to 3.0 mg/kg were accompanied by clonal expansion of CD4+ and CD8+ blood T cells by week 6.

Turning to this clone: Its antigen is unidentified.

From germline, CDR1 is LNHDA and CDR2 SQIVND (reference sequence). V lost 9 bases, J lost 2 bases, and 11 bases lay in between. The CDR3 contains 13 residues. Individuals having autoimmune disease history or systemic immunosuppression were not enrolled. Assay: immunoSEQ multiplex PCR; the TCRdb copy retains only in-frame clones and omits some. The table shows under 85,000 clones, with roughly 81% occurring only once. This chain uses TRBV19 with TRBJ2-1; D not certain. This sequence was found in an adult with an advanced solid tumor such as melanoma, head and neck, liver or kidney cancer. This specimen was CD4+ or CD8+ T cells sorted from blood, taken in a trial of the OX40 agonist ivuxolimab. The CDR3 reads CASALVPYNEQFF. CDR3 nucleotide sequence: TGTGCCAGCGCACTGGTCCCCTACAATGAGCAGTTCTTC.